The TCR beta chain described here comes from a study of human T cells and chemical hapten exposure. Time point noted: patch test 3, about 24 weeks after DPC sensitization. Treatment reported: therapeutic diphenylcyclopropenone sensitization with weekly scalp DPC. TCRdb re-derived calls from the RACE reads in MiXCR, one entry per CDR3 protein. The sample holds some 110,000 distinct CDR3 sequences, less than 45% seen once. The CDR3 extends over 14 amino acids. Germline V gene sequence: CDR1 MNHEY, CDR2 SMNVEV (reference sequence). The V and J ends lost 0 bases and 0 bases respectively, with 5 bases between them.

Sequences were derived from whole blood, sampled in connection with sensitization to the hapten diphenylcyclopropenone (DPC). The chain employs TRBV27 and TRBJ1-1, with D hard to call. The sequence was collected from a man in his forties with alopecia areata. Some clones in this sample may be carry-over from other donors' samples. CDR3 coding DNA: TGTGCCAGCAGTTTATCAGCCGTGAACACTGAAGCTTTCTTT. It encodes CASSLSAVNTEAFF.